This T cell receptor beta chain was identified during a study of CD8 T cells in ankylosing spondylitis. General study points: Among TCR beta sequences, a motif of about 8 highly homologous variants appeared characteristic of ankylosing spondylitis blood. Disease-linked clones displayed a CD8+ phenotype and appeared relatively rarely in peripheral blood. As reported, disease-linked clones showed significant enrichment in matched ankylosing spondylitis synovial fluid.

CDR3 length: 18 amino acids. Per the germline V gene, CDR1 is SGHTA and CDR2 is FQGTGA. V lost 5 bases, J lost 1 base, and 12 bases stayed unmatched. This clonotype occurred many times. Its antigen is currently unknown. With molecular barcodes, quantitative 5'-RACE was used to make the TCR beta libraries. TCRdb itself ran the 5' RACE reads through MiXCR, one entry per CDR3 protein. The repertoire holds more than 300,000 distinct CDR3 sequences, with around 7.6% as singletons. The source is a male donor with ankylosing spondylitis. The specimen was blood, either unsorted or a sorted T cell fraction (not recorded which). The chain has TRBV7-3 and TRBJ1-3; 9 bases fit TRBD1. As DNA, the CDR3 is TGTGCCAGCAGCCCTTTCGGACAGGGGCAAATATCTGGAAACACCATATATTTT. This codes for CASSPFGQGQISGNTIYF. Combining the CDR3 with reference TRBV7-3 and TRBJ1-3 gives the whole variable domain GAGVSQTPSNKVTEKGKYVELRCDPISGHTALYWYRQSLGQGPEFLIYFQGTGAADDSGLPNDRFFAVRPEGSVSTLKIQRTERGDSAVYLCASSPFGQGQISGNTIYFGEGSWLTVV.